Presented here are 11 T cell receptor beta chains from one specimen sequenced in a study of cytomegalovirus exposure and HLA in healthy donors (dated 2017 in TCRdb). Library generation was performed with the immunoSEQ multiplex PCR assay. For the multiplex PCR, a mixture combining 60 forward primers for TCR Vbeta segments and 13 reverse primers for TCR Jbeta segments was used. TCRdb took over this immuneACCESS table, retaining in-frame rearrangements with V and J assigned. Such tables are incomplete; in checked studies, under half of the missing clones stem from an unresolved V gene, and the remainder is unexplained. This sample lists around 150,000 clones; about four fifths were detected once. The top ten constitute about 4.5% of the sample. The sample was PBMCs. All receptors come from a man younger than 40 in good health.

J is TRBJ1-5 and V is TRBV7-8, with D perhaps matching TRBD1 (6 bases). The CDR3 length is 19 residues. Germline values: CDR1 SGHVS, CDR2 FQNEAQ. With 3 bases removed from V and 0 bases from J, the gap between germline ends came to 21 bases. The CDR3 spells CASSFQPGHQRSSNQPQHF. The CDR3 region has the DNA TGTGCCAGCAGCTTTCAGCCGGGACACCAGAGGAGTAGCAATCAGCCCCAGCATTTT.

The chain joins TRBV19 to TRBJ2-6, with D tentatively TRBD2 (6 bases). Germline CDR1 is LNHDA and CDR2 is SQIVND (reference sequence). Trimming cost V 7 bases and J 4 bases, with 11 bases left between them. This CDR3 has 14 amino acids. The CDR3 nucleotides are TGTGCCAGTAAGGAGGGTGGCGGGGCCAACGTCCTGACTTTC. Amino acid sequence: CASKEGGGANVLTF.

The rearrangement uses TRBV6-4 and TRBJ2-1; D ambiguous. The germline V and J ends were trimmed by 5 bases and 7 bases, with 18 bases remaining between them. This CDR3 spans 15 amino acids. CDR1 is MRHNA, CDR2 SNTAGT, per germline. CDR3 in amino acids: CASSPTSMPRNEQFF. The CDR3 coding sequence is TGTGCCAGCAGTCCTACGAGTATGCCGAGGAATGAGCAGTTCTTC.

This clone was observed a few times. The chain employs TRBV7-9 and TRBJ1-4; D remains ambiguous. Looked up from germline, CDR1 is SEHNR and CDR2 is FQNEAQ (reference sequence). The CDR3 runs 16 residues. V lost 1 base to trimming and J lost 2 bases, with 11 bases between them. Here the CDR3 DNA reads TGTGCCAGCAGCTTAGATTCCAGTTCGACTAATGAAAAACTGTTTTTT. It translates to CASSLDSSSTNEKLFF.

This chain joins TRBV28 and TRBJ2-5, with D maybe TRBD2 (7 bases). The J call is doubtful: the DNA matches TRBJ2-7 better. Per germline, CDR1 MDHEN and CDR2 SYDVKM. CDR3 length: 14 residues. As DNA, the CDR3 is TGTGCCAGCAGTATAGGGGGGGGCGTGGGCGAGCAGTACTTC. This gives the protein CASSIGGGVGEQYF.

CDR3: CASSLQGLARYEQYF. CDR3 coding DNA: TGTGCCAGCAGTTTACAGGGACTAGCGAGATACGAGCAGTACTTC. The rearrangement links TRBV27 to TRBJ2-7; 10 bases match TRBD2. Germline CDR1 and CDR2: MNHEY and SMNVEV (reference sequence). The junction had 5 bases not matched to a gene; V was cut back by 2 bases and J by 4 bases. This CDR3 comprises 15 residues.

The rearrangement uses TRBV27 and TRBJ2-7; TRBD2 matches 8 bases. V shed 5 bases, J shed 2 bases, and the junction held 14 bases outside the gene matches. The CDR3 covers 17 residues. Per the germline V gene, CDR1 is MNHEY and CDR2 is SMNVEV (reference sequence). The CDR3 region is CASSQPILAGGPYEQYF. The CDR3 region has the DNA TGTGCCAGCAGTCAGCCCATCCTAGCGGGTGGGCCCTACGAGCAGTACTTC.

The V and J genes are TRBV4-1 and TRBJ2-7; 7 nucleotides align to TRBD2. CDR3 length: 15 residues. Germline lookup yields CDR1 MGHRA and CDR2 YSYEKL. Trimming removed 1 base from V and 6 bases from J; junction bases left unmatched: 9. The DNA of the CDR3 is TGCGCCAGCAGCCAAGTTGGCGGGAGATACGGCGAGCAGTACTTC. It codes for CASSQVGGRYGEQYF.

The chain couples TRBV5-6 to TRBJ1-2; D uncertain. This CDR3 is 14 amino acids long. Trimming stripped 0 bases from V and 8 bases from J, with 14 bases between. The germline V gene has CDR1 SGHDT and CDR2 YYEEEE. CDR3 coding DNA: TGTGCCAGCAGCTTGGTAGACTCCAAGCGGGGCTACACCTTC. Translating gives CASSLVDSKRGYTF.

By frequency in the sample, this clone is medium-sized. This chain connects TRBV10-2 to TRBJ2-7; D gene ambiguous. Germline-derived CDR1 and CDR2 are WSHSY and SAAADI. The CDR3 consists of 10 residues. Trimming cost V 10 bases and J 6 bases, with 10 bases left between them. The CDR3 DNA sequence: TGCGCCACTACCCCGGTCGAGCAGTACTTC. It encodes CATTPVEQYF.

This sequence joins TRBV4-1 and TRBJ2-1; possible D gene TRBD2, 5 bases. Trimming cost V 2 bases and J 5 bases, with 10 bases left between them. Germline loops: CDR1 MGHRA, CDR2 YSYEKL. The CDR3 is 14 residues long. CDR3: CASSQSGPHNEQFF. The CDR3 bases are TGCGCCAGCAGCCAAAGCGGCCCACACAATGAGCAGTTCTTC.